This T cell receptor beta chain was identified during a study of identical twins. This CDR3 contains 15 residues. Germline V lookup: CDR1 LNHDA, CDR2 SQIVND (reference sequence). Unmatched junction bases numbered 7, after V lost 6 bases and J lost 6 bases. TCRdb called the 5' RACE reads again in MiXCR, with one record for every CDR3 protein. The sample has about 390,000 distinct CDR3 sequences, 8.5% to 10% seen once. This TCR came from a woman aged 45-65 years in good health. The chain uses TRBV19 and TRBJ2-1; 11 bases map to TRBD2. The sample taken for sequencing was naive T cells sorted from blood. For the CDR3, the DNA is TGTGCCAGTAGCGGTAGCGGGAGGGCCTCCAATGAGCAGTTCTTC. Translation: CASSGSGRASNEQFF.